One and the same sample provided the 26 T cell receptor beta chains below, sequenced in a study of T cell changes during pregnancy in multiple sclerosis. Only in-frame clones appear in the TCRdb table, and some are missing; sequencing was by immunoSEQ multiplex PCR. The top ten hold about 3.5% of the sample, which has around 29,000 clones, about 89% seen once. The specimen was CD4+ T cells from peripheral blood mononuclear cells, collected in the first trimester of pregnancy. These receptor sequences come from a female donor in good health, enrolled as a control in a pregnancy study.

The CDR3 region has the DNA TGTGCCAGCAGCGGTAGCGGGGGGCTCTCCTACAATGAGCAGTTCTTC. Protein: CASSGSGGLSYNEQFF. V usage is TRBV2 and J usage is TRBJ2-1; 10 nucleotides match TRBD2. V shed 6 bases, J shed 0 bases, and the junction held 5 bases outside the gene matches. The CDR3 is 16 residues long. Per the germline V gene, CDR1 is SNHLY and CDR2 is FYNNEI.

This sequence joins TRBV7-4 and TRBJ2-7, with D perhaps TRBD2 (5 bases). The CDR3 loop spans 17 amino acids. V was shortened by 7 bases and J by 2 bases, with 24 bases between the two germline ends. Germline assignment: CDR1 SGHVT and CDR2 SQSDAQ. CDR3 amino acids: CASTQLMWRPEAYEQYF. The CDR3 nucleotides are TGTGCCAGCACCCAGTTAATGTGGCGGCCGGAGGCCTACGAGCAGTACTTC.

The rearrangement uses TRBV4-3 and TRBJ2-1; 14 positions match TRBD2. Germline CDR1 reads LGHNA; CDR2 reads YSLEER. The CDR3 consists of 17 residues. Germline trimming cut 2 bases from V and 7 bases from J; bases unmatched to any gene: 7. The CDR3 loop reads CASSQRLAGGPGNEQFF. In DNA, the CDR3 is TGCGCCAGCAGCCAAAGACTAGCGGGAGGGCCGGGAAATGAGCAGTTCTTC.

V gene TRBV2 combines with J gene TRBJ1-5; D is undetermined. CDR1 SNHLY and CDR2 FYNNEI come from the germline V gene. The CDR3 spans 16 residues. Trimming took off 7 bases at V and 2 bases at J, with 18 bases between the two ends. The CDR3 nucleotides are TGTGCCAGCATTTTCCCGAGGCGGCGGGGCAATCAGCCCCAGCATTTT. Its protein product is CASIFPRRRGNQPQHF.

The chain has TRBV7-8 and TRBJ2-5, with a possible D match to TRBD2 (6 bases). Germline CDR1 reads SGHVS; CDR2 reads FQNEAQ. The V end was cut by 6 bases, the J end by 1 base, with 9 bases between. The CDR3 is made up of 13 amino acids. The CDR3, as DNA: TGTGCCAGCAGAACGGGGGTCCAAGAGACCCAGTACTTC. It translates to CASRTGVQETQYF. The full variable domain, in which reference TRBV7-8 and TRBJ2-5 provide the parts outside the CDR3, is GAGVSQSPRYKVAKRGQDVALRCDPISGHVSLFWYQQALGQGPEFLTYFQNEAQLDKSGLPSDRFFAERPEGSVSTLKIQRTQQEDSAVYLCASRTGVQETQYFGPGTRLLVL.

This rearrangement joins TRBV9 to TRBJ2-3, with D hard to call. CDR3 length: 16 residues. V was clipped by 0 bases and J by 0 bases, with 11 bases between them. Germline CDR1 SGDLS, CDR2 YYNGEE. The CDR3 region has the DNA TGTGCCAGCAGCGTAGGGCCTGGAGATAGCACAGATACGCAGTATTTT. It specifies CASSVGPGDSTDTQYF.

The rearrangement joins TRBV5-1 to TRBJ2-3; D perhaps matches TRBD2 (6 bases). Per the germline V gene, CDR1 is SGHRS and CDR2 is YFSETQ. The CDR3 runs to 15 residues. V was clipped by 4 bases and J by 3 bases, with 15 bases between them. CDR3 region: CASSPETGGTDTQYF. CDR3 coding DNA: TGCGCCAGCAGCCCGGAGACTGGGGGGACAGATACGCAGTATTTT.

This clone occurred a few times. The chain uses TRBV7-2 and TRBJ2-2; a weak D match, TRBD1 (6 bases). V shed 4 bases and J shed 7 bases, with 13 bases lying between them. The CDR3 runs to 14 residues. Germline V gene data show CDR1 as SGHTA and CDR2 as FQGNSA. The chain's CDR3 is CASSYSQGNGELFF. DNA of the CDR3: TGTGCCAGCAGCTATTCACAGGGTAACGGGGAGCTGTTTTTT.

This chain uses TRBV4-1 with TRBJ1-5; D call uncertain. V lost 4 bases to trimming and J lost 3 bases, with 16 bases between them. CDR1 and CDR2 (germline): MGHRA, YSYEKL. There are 16 residues in the CDR3. The CDR3 spells CASSPRRLQYNQPQHF. DNA of the CDR3: TGCGCCAGCAGCCCCAGGCGTTTGCAGTACAATCAGCCCCAGCATTTT.

This clone was picked up one time. The CDR3 loop reads CASSTGDTLGGYTF. CDR3 DNA: TGTGCCAGTAGCACAGGGGACACGTTGGGCGGCTACACCTTC. The chain has TRBV19 and TRBJ1-2, with 7 bases that match TRBD1. The ends lost 6 bases at V and 8 bases at J; junction bases unmatched: 12. Germline CDR1 reads LNHDA; CDR2 reads SQIVND (reference sequence). CDR3 length: 14 residues.

The chain carries TRBV14 and TRBJ2-1; 10 bases agree with TRBD1. The J segment lost 7 bases and the V segment lost 4 bases, leaving 7 bases of the junction unmatched. Germline CDR1 is SGHDN and CDR2 is FVKESK. This CDR3 spans 15 amino acids. This chain's CDR3 is CASSPRQGAGNEQFF. The CDR3 DNA sequence: TGTGCCAGCAGCCCCCGACAGGGGGCTGGGAATGAGCAGTTCTTC.

This rearrangement joins TRBV4-1 to TRBJ1-2; D possibly corresponds to TRBD1 (6 bases). V lost 3 bases, J lost 5 bases, and 22 bases lay in between. Germline V lookup: CDR1 MGHRA, CDR2 YSYEKL. The CDR3 is 17 amino acids. The CDR3 protein is CASSHPPTGPEHYGYTF. Here the CDR3 DNA reads TGCGCCAGCAGCCACCCCCCGACAGGCCCCGAACATTATGGCTACACCTTC.

The V call is TRBV28, the J call TRBJ1-2; D unresolved. V was cut by 7 bases and J by 2 bases, with 11 bases left in between. The CDR3 is made up of 13 amino acids. CDR1 and CDR2 (germline): MDHEN, SYDVKM. The CDR3 region is CASTRGRNYGYTF. Here the CDR3 DNA reads TGTGCCAGCACACGAGGGCGAAACTATGGCTACACCTTC.

The chain is built from TRBV7-9 and TRBJ2-3; D unclear. The CDR3 runs 15 residues. Germline V gene sequence: CDR1 SEHNR, CDR2 FQNEAQ (reference sequence). Deletions cut 2 bases from V and 0 bases from J, with 9 bases between. The CDR3 bases are TGTGCCAGCAGCTTACGTGCGGCAAGCACAGATACGCAGTATTTT. Its translation: CASSLRAASTDTQYF.

This chain joins TRBV7-2 and TRBJ1-6, with D hard to call. V lost 5 bases and J lost 9, with 11 bases in between. This CDR3 region has 13 residues. Germline V gene sequence: CDR1 SGHTA, CDR2 FQGNSA. In DNA form, the CDR3 reads TGTGCCAGCAGCCTTGATCCCAGTTCACCCCTCCACTTT. This translates into CASSLDPSSPLHF.

V is TRBV5-6 and J is TRBJ1-3, with D perhaps TRBD1 (6 bases). This CDR3 spans 14 amino acids. Germline V lookup: CDR1 SGHDT, CDR2 YYEEEE. V was shortened by 2 bases and J by 2 bases, with 8 bases between the two germline ends. CDR3: CASSLQGAGNTIYF. DNA of the CDR3: TGTGCCAGCAGCTTACAGGGCGCTGGAAACACCATATATTTT.

The rearrangement joins TRBV28 to TRBJ2-5; D is ambiguous. The ends were cut back, 6 bases at V and 5 bases at J, with 7 bases in the middle. From germline, CDR1 is MDHEN and CDR2 SYDVKM. CDR3 length equals 11 residues. CDR3 nucleotide sequence: TGTGCCAGCAGGACGGGTGAGACCCAGTACTTC. It is translated as CASRTGETQYF.

The chain links TRBV28 to TRBJ1-1, with unresolved D. Trimming took 5 bases from V and 7 from J, leaving 11 bases between them. Germline V gene sequence: CDR1 MDHEN, CDR2 SYDVKM. The CDR3 is made up of 12 amino acids. The CDR3 here is CASSTAGFEAFF. CDR3 DNA: TGTGCCAGCAGTACAGCGGGCTTTGAAGCTTTCTTT.

V and J are TRBV7-3 and TRBJ1-1, with D perhaps TRBD1 (6 bases). There are 14 residues in the CDR3. V lost 3 bases and J 4 bases, leaving 12 bases between the germline ends. CDR1 SGHTA and CDR2 FQGTGA come from the germline V gene. This CDR3 reads CASSLATGRTEAFF. CDR3 coding DNA: TGTGCCAGCAGCTTGGCTACAGGGCGCACTGAAGCTTTCTTT.

This clone was counted between two and nine times. V and J are TRBV5-4 and TRBJ2-4, with D perhaps matching TRBD2 (6 bases). V was pared by 4 bases and J by 1 base, with 15 bases between. Germline loops: CDR1 SGHNT, CDR2 YYREEE (reference sequence). The CDR3 has 16 residues. The DNA of the CDR3 is TGTGCCAGCAGCGCCGACCCGGAGGGGGCCAAAAACATTCAGTACTTC. Its protein product is CASSADPEGAKNIQYF.

The V and J genes are TRBV28 and TRBJ1-1; 11 bases are shared with TRBD1. V gave up 6 bases and J gave up 0 bases; unmatched junction bases: 12. Germline CDR1 and CDR2: MDHEN and SYDVKM. CDR3 length equals 18 residues. The CDR3 region has the DNA TGTGCCAGCAGATCACGGGACAGGGGGTTTTCCATGAACACTGAAGCTTTCTTT. Protein product: CASRSRDRGFSMNTEAFF.

The chain combines TRBV5-1 with TRBJ1-1; D is perhaps TRBD1 (5 bases). V lost 0 bases and J 8 bases, leaving 11 bases between the germline ends. The CDR3 is made up of 13 amino acids. The germline V gene has CDR1 SGHRS and CDR2 YFSETQ. CDR3: CASSLVGRGEAFF. The CDR3 DNA follows: TGCGCCAGCAGCTTGGTCGGTAGGGGAGAAGCTTTCTTT.

The chain recombines TRBV7-2 with TRBJ2-7; 7 nucleotides agree with TRBD1. This CDR3 is 15 amino acids long. Germline V gene data show CDR1 as SGHTA and CDR2 as FQGNSA. V dropped 4 bases and J dropped 2; count of bases not matched to a gene: 8. CDR3 loop: CASSSQGSRAYEQYF. DNA for the CDR3: TGTGCCAGCAGCTCACAGGGGTCAAGGGCCTACGAGCAGTACTTC.

The rearrangement uses TRBV28 and TRBJ2-5, with D possibly being TRBD2 (6 bases). Germline lookup yields CDR1 MDHEN and CDR2 SYDVKM. Trimming took 1 base from V and 1 from J, leaving 10 bases between them. The CDR3 has 15 amino acids. The CDR3 loop is CASSLYGSGQETQYF. CDR3 nucleotides: TGTGCCAGCAGTTTATACGGGAGCGGCCAAGAGACCCAGTACTTC.

The rearrangement joins TRBV5-4 to TRBJ2-3; 7 bases line up with TRBD2. V shed 5 bases and J 0 bases; nucleotides not matched to a gene: 12. The CDR3 consists of 17 residues. CDR1 is SGHNT and CDR2 is YYREEE in the germline V gene (reference sequence). The CDR3 nucleotides read TGTGCCAGCAGGATCCTAGCGGAAAGCCTAAGCACAGATACGCAGTATTTT. Its protein is CASRILAESLSTDTQYF.

V is TRBV28 and J is TRBJ1-6, with 12 positions matching TRBD1. The trim removed 4 bases at V and 9 bases at J, leaving 19 bases unmatched. Looked up from germline, CDR1 is MDHEN and CDR2 is SYDVKM. There are 20 residues in the CDR3. The CDR3 loop is CASSSPSGTGGASVGSPLHF. The DNA of the CDR3 is TGTGCCAGCAGTTCCCCCTCCGGGACAGGGGGCGCGTCGGTTGGTTCACCCCTCCACTTT.